This T cell receptor (beta chain) was captured in a study of blood T cells in healthy people across ages. As regards this clonotype: Its ends do not fully match the called genes, so a read error is possible.

Using a J-beta primer mix together with a sample-barcoded 5' primer, a second PCR was run for roughly 7 to 12 cycles. TCRdb re-called the 5' RACE reads with MiXCR, one entry per CDR3 protein. Here the sample spans 750,000 to 950,000 distinct CDR3 sequences, approximately 32% being singletons. The CDR3 runs to 14 residues. The germline V gene encodes CDR1 LNHNV and CDR2 YYDKDF (reference sequence). Another study also made use of these data, one on T cells of mothers and their children.

The source of this sequence is a woman aged 40 to 50 in good health. The chain couples TRBV15 to TRBJ2-7; D remains ambiguous. The sequenced sample consisted of blood. As DNA, the CDR3 is TGTGCCACCAGCAGAGGCCTCTACTCCTACGAGCGGTACTTC. This encodes CATSRGLYSYERYF.